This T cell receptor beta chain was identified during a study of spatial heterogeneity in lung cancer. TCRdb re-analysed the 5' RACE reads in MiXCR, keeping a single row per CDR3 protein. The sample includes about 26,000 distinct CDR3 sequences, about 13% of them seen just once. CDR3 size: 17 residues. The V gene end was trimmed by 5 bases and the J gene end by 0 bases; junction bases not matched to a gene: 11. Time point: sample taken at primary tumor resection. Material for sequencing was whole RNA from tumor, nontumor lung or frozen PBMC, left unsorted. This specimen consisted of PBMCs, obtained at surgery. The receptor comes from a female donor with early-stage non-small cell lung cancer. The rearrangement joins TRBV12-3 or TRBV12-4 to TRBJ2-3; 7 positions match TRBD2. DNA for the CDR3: TGTGCCAGCAGTCCCCGCCCTAGCGGTTCTAGCACAGATACGCAGTATTTT. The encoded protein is CASSPRPSGSSTDTQYF.